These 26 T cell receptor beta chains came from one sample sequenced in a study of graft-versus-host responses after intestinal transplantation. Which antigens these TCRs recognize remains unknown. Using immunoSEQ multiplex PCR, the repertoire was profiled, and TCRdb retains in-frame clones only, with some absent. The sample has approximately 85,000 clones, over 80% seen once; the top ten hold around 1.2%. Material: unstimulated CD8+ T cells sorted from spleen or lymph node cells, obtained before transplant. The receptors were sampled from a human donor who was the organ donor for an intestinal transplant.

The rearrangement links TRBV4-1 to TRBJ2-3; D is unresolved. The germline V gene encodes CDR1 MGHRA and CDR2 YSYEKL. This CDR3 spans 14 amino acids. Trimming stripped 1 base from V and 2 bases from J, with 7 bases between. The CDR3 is CASSQVTDTDTQYF. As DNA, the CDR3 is TGCGCCAGCAGCCAAGTAACAGACACAGATACGCAGTATTTT.

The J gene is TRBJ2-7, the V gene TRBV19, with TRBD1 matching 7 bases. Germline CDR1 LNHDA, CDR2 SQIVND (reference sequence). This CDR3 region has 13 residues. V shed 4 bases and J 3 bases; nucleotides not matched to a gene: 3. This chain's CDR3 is CASSRYRGYEQYF. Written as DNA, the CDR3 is TGTGCCAGTAGTAGATACAGGGGCTACGAGCAGTACTTC.

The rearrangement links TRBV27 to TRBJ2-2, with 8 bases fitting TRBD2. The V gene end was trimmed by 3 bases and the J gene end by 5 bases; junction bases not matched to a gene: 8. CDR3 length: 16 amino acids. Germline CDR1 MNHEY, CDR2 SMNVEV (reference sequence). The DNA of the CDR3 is TGTGCCAGCAGTTTGGGGGTTAGCGGGGCTACCGGGGAGCTGTTTTTT. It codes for CASSLGVSGATGELFF.

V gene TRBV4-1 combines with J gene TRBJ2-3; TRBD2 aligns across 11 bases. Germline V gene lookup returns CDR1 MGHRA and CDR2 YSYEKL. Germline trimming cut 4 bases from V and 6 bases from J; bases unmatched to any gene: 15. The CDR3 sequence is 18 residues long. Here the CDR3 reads CASSLSYELAGVADTQYF. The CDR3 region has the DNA TGCGCCAGCAGCCTATCATACGAACTAGCGGGAGTTGCGGATACGCAGTATTTT.

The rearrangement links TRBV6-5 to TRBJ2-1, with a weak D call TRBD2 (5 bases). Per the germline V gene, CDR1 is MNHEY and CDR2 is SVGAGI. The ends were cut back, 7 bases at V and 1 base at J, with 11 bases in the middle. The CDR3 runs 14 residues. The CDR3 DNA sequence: TGTGCCAGCAACGACCCGGGGTCCTACAATGAGCAGTTCTTC. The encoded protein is CASNDPGSYNEQFF.

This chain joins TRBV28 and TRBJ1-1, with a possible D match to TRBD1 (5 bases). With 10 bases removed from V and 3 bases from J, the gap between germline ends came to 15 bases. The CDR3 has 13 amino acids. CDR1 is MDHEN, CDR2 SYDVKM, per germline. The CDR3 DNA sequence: TGTGCCACCGCTGGGGGGAGAGACACTGAAGCTTTCTTT. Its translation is CATAGGRDTEAFF.

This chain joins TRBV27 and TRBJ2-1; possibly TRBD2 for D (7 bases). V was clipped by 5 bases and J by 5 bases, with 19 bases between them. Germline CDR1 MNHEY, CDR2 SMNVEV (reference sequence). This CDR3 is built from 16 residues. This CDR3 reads CASSPRGGPTDNEQFF. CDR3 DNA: TGTGCCAGCAGTCCTAGGGGGGGCCCTACTGACAATGAGCAGTTCTTC.

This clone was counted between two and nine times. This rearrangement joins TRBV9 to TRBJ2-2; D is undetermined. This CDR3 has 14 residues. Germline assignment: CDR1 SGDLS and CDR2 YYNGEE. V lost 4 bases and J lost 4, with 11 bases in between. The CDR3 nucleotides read TGTGCCAGCAGCTCTCGTCCGAGCACCGGGGAGCTGTTTTTT. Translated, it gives CASSSRPSTGELFF.

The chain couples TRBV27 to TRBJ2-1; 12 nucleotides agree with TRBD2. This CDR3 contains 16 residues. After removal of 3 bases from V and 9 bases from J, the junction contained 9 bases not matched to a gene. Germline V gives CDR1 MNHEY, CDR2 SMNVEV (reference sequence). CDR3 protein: CASSLILAGGPGEQFF. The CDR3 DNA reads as TGTGCCAGCAGTTTGATACTAGCGGGGGGCCCCGGTGAGCAGTTCTTC.

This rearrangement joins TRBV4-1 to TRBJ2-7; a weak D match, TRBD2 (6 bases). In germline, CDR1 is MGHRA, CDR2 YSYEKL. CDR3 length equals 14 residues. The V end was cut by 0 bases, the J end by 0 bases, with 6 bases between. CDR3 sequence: CASSQERGSYEQYF. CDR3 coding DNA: TGCGCCAGCAGCCAAGAGCGGGGCTCCTACGAGCAGTACTTC.

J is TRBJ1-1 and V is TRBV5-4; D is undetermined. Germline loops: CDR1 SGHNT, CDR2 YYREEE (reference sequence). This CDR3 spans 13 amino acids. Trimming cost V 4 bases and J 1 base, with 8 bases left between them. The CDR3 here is CASSVWRNTEAFF. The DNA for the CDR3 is TGTGCCAGCAGCGTGTGGAGGAACACTGAAGCTTTCTTT. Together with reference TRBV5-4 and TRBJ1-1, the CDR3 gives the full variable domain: ETGVTQSPTHLIKTRGQQVTLRCSSQSGHNTVSWYQQALGQGPQFIFQYYREEENGRGNFPPRFSGLQFPNYSSELNVNALELDDSALYLCASSVWRNTEAFFGQGTRLTVV.

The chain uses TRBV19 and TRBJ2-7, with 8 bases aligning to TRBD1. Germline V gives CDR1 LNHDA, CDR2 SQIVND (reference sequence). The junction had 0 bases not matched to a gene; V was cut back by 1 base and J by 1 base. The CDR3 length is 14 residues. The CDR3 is CASSIGQGSYEQYF. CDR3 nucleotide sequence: TGTGCCAGTAGTATAGGACAGGGGTCCTACGAGCAGTACTTC.

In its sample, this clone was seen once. The CDR3 coding sequence is TGTGCCAGTAGTATGGACAGTGCGAACACTGAAGCTTTCTTT. This codes for CASSMDSANTEAFF. The chain uses TRBV19 and TRBJ1-1; perhaps TRBD1 as D (6 bases). The germline CDR1 and CDR2 sequences are LNHDA and SQIVND (reference sequence). The CDR3 consists of 14 residues. V was trimmed by 3 bases and J by 1 base, leaving 9 bases between them.

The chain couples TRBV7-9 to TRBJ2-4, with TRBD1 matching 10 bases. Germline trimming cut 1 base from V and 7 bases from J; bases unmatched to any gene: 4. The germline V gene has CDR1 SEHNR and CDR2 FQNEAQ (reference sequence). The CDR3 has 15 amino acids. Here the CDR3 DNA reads TGTGCCAGCAGCTTAGATCTGGGACAGGGGAACATTCAGTACTTC. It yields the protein CASSLDLGQGNIQYF.

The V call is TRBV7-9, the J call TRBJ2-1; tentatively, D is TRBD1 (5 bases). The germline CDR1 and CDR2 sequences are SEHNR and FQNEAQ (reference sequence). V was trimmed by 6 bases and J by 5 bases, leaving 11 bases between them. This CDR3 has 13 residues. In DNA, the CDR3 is TGTGCCAGCAGTCCTCCCAGGGACAATGAGCAGTTCTTC. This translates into CASSPPRDNEQFF.

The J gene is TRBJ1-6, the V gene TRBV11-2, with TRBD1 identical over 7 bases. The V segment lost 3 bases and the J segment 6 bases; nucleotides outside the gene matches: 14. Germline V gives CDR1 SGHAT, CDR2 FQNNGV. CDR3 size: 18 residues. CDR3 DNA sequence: TGTGCCAGCAGCTTGGTGATCACAGGGGTCACCGGTAATTCACCCCTCCACTTT. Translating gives CASSLVITGVTGNSPLHF.

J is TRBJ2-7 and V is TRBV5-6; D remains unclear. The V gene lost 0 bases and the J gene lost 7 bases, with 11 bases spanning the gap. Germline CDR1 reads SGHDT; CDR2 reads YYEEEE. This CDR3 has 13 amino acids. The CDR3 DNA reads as TGTGCCAGCAGCTTGGGGCGACAAGTGGAGCAGTACTTC. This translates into CASSLGRQVEQYF.

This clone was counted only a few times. CDR3 loop: CASRSFQPQHF. CDR3 in DNA: TGTGCCAGCCGAAGCTTCCAGCCCCAGCATTTT. The chain uses TRBV6-6 and TRBJ1-5, with D unclear. This CDR3 contains 11 residues. The germline V gene encodes CDR1 MNHNY and CDR2 SVGAGI (reference sequence). Between the trimmed V and J ends, which lost 8 bases and 7 bases, there was a span of 9 bases.

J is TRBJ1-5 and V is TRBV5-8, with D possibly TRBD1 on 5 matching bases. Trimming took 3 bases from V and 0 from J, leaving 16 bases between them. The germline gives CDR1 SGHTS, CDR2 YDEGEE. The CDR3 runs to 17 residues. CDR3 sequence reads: CASSSMGPETSNQPQHF. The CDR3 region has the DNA TGTGCCAGCAGCTCCATGGGGCCGGAGACTAGCAATCAGCCCCAGCATTTT.

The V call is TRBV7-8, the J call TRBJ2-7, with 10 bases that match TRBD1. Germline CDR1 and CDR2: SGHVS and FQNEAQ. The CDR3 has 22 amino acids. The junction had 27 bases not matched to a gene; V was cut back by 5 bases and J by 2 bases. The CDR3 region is CASSSLNREVVGDRGLPYEQYF. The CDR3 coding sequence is TGTGCCAGCAGCAGCTTAAATCGGGAGGTCGTCGGGGACAGGGGATTACCCTACGAGCAGTACTTC.

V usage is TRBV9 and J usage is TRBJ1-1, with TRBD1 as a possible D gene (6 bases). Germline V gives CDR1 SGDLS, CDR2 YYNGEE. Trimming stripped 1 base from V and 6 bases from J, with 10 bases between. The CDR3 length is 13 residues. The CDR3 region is CASSVLGGPEAFF. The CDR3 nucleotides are TGTGCCAGCAGCGTATTGGGGGGGCCTGAAGCTTTCTTT.

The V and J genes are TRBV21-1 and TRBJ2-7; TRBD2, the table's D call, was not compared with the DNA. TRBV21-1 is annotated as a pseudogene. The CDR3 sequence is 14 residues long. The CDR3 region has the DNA TGTGCCGCCGCTCCGACGTCGGGATCGAGAGAGCAGTACTTC. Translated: CAAAPTSGSREQYF.

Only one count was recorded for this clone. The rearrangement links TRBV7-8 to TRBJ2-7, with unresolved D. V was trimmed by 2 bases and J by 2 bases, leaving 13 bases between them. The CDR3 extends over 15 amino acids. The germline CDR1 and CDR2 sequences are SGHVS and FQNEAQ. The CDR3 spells CASSLIGGEPYEQYF. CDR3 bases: TGTGCCAGCAGCTTAATAGGCGGTGAACCCTACGAGCAGTACTTC.

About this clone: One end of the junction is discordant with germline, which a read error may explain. The CDR3 sequence: CASSRLSGRAYGQYF. The CDR3 DNA is TGTGCCAGCAGCCGCCTAAGCGGGAGGGCCTACGGGCAGTACTTC. The rearrangement links TRBV14 to TRBJ2-7, with 10 bases lining up with TRBD2. Germline-derived CDR1 and CDR2 are SGHDN and FVKESK. This CDR3 has 15 residues.

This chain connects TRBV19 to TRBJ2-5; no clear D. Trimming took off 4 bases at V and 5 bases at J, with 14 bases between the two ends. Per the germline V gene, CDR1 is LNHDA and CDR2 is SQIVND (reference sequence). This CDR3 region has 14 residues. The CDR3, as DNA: TGTGCCAGTAGTACAACCGCCTTCGGGGAGACCCAGTACTTC. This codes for CASSTTAFGETQYF. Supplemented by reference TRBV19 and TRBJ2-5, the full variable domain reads DGGITQSPKYLFRKEGQNVTLSCEQNLNHDAMYWYRQDPGQGLRLIYYSQIVNDFQKGDIAEGYSVSREKKESFPLTVTSAQKNPTAFYLCASSTTAFGETQYFGPGTRLLVL.

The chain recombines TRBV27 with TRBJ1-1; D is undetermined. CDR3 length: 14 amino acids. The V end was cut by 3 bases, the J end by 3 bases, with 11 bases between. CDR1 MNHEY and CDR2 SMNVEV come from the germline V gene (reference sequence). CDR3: CASSLVRQDTEAFF. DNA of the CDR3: TGTGCCAGCAGTTTGGTACGGCAGGACACTGAAGCTTTCTTT.